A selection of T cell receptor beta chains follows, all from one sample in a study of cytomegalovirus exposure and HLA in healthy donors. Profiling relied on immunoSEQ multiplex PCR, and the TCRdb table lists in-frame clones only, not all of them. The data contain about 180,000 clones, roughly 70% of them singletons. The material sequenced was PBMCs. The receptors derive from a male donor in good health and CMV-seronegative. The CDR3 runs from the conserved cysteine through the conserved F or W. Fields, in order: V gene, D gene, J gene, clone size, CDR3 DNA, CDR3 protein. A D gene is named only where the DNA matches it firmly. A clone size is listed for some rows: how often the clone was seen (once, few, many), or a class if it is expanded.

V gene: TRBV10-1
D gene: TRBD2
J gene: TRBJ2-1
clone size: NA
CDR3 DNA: TGCGCCAGCAGTGAGGTAGCGGGGACCTACAATGAGCAGTTCTTC
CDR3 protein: CASSEVAGTYNEQFF

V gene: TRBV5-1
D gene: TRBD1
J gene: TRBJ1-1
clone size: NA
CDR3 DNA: TGCGCCAGCAGCCCGGGGACAGGGTACACTGAAGCTTTCTTT
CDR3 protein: CASSPGTGYTEAFF

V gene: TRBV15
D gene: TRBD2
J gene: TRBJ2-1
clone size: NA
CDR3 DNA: TGTGCCACCAGCAGAGTGAAAACTAGCGGGACTGTCTACAATGAGCAGTTCTTC
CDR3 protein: CATSRVKTSGTVYNEQFF

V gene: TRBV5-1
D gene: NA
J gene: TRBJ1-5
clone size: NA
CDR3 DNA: TGCGCCAGCAGCTTCGCCGGGGATAGCAATCAGCCCCAGCATTTT
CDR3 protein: CASSFAGDSNQPQHF

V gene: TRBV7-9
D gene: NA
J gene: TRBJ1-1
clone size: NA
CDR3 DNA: TGTGCCAGCAGCCTACAGGAAGGACGGACTGAAGCTTTCTTT
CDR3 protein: CASSLQEGRTEAFF

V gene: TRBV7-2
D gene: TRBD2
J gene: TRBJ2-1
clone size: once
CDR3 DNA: TGTGCCAGCAGCGCACTAGCGGGAGGGCTCAATGAGCAGTTCTTC
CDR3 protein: CASSALAGGLNEQFF

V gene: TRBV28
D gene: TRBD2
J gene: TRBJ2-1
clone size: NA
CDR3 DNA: TGTGCCAGCCGGTTAGCGGGAGGGAACAATGAGCAGTTCTTC
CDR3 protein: CASRLAGGNNEQFF

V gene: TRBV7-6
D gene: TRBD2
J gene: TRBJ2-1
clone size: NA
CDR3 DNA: TGTGCCAGCAGCACTACTAGCGGGGGGAGGGATGAGCAGTTCTTC
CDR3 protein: CASSTTSGGRDEQFF

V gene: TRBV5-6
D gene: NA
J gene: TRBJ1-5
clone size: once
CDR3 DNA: TGTGCCAGCAGCTTCGGGACACTTAGCAATCAGCCCCAGCATTTT
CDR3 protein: CASSFGTLSNQPQHF

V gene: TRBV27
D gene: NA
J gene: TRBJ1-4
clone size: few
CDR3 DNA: TGTGCCAGCAGTTTACAGGGGCCAAATGAAAAACTGTTTTTT
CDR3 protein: CASSLQGPNEKLFF

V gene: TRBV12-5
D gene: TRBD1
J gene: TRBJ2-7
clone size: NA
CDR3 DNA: TGTGCTAGTGGTTCCGGACAGGGCTCCTACGAGCAGTACTTC
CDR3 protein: CASGSGQGSYEQYF

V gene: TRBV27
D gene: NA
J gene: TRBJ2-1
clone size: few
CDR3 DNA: TGTGCCAGCCCTATCCAGCAGTTTAAATTCAACAGCCGGAACAATGAGCAGTTCTTC
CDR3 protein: CASPIQQFKFNSRNNEQFF

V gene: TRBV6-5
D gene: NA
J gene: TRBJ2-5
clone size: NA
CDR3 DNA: TGTGCCAGCAGTTACATCGGGGGTTCGGGAGAGACCCAGTACTTC
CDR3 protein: CASSYIGGSGETQYF

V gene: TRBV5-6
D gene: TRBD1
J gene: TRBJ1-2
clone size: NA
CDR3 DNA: TGTGCCAGCAGCACGGGACAGGGGACGAGTGGCTACACCTTC
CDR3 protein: CASSTGQGTSGYTF

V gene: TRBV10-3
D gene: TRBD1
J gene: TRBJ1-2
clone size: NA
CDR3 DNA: TGTGCCATCAGTGAAGGACAGGCGACTAACTATGGCTACACCTTC
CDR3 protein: CAISEGQATNYGYTF

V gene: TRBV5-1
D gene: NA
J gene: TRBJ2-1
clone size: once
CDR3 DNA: TGCGCCAGCAGCTTGCTAGCGTTCCGCTCCTACAATGAGCAGTTCTTC
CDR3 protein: CASSLLAFRSYNEQFF

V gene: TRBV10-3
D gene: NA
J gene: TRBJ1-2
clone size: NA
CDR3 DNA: TGTGCCATCAGTGAGGGAGACGGTAACTATGGCTACACCTTC
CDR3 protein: CAISEGDGNYGYTF

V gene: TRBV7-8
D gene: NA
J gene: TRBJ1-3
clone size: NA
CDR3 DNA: TGTGCCAGCAGCTTACCAGGGCCTGGAAACACCATATATTTT
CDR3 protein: CASSLPGPGNTIYF

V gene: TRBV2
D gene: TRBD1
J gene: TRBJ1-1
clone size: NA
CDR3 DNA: TGTGCCAGTCGGACAGGGCTGAACACTGAAGCTTTCTTT
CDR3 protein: CASRTGLNTEAFF

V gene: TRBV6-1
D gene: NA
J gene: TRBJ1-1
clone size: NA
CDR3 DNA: TGTGCCAGCAGTGAATGGGGGGGCTCAGCGTTGAAAGCTTTCTTT
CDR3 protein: CASSEWGGSALKAFF

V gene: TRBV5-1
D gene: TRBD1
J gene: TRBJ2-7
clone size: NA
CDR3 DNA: TGCGCCAGCAGCTTTGGGACAGGGGACGAGCAGTACTTC
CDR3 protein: CASSFGTGDEQYF

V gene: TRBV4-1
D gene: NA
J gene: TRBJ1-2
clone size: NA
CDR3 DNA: TGCGCCAGCAGCCAAGATCAGACAATAAACTATGGCTACACCTTC
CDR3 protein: CASSQDQTINYGYTF

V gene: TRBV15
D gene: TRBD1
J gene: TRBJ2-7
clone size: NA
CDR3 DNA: TGTGCCACCAGCAGTTGGGGCGGGACAGGGTACTACGAGCAGTACTTC
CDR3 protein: CATSSWGGTGYYEQYF

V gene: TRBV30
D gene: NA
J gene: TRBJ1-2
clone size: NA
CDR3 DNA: TGTGCCTGGAGTGGACGCTGGGCCGTTGGCTACACCTTC
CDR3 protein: CAWSGRWAVGYTF

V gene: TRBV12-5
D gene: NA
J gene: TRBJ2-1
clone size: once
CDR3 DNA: TGTGCTAGTGGTTTGGTACGTGGGAGGCTACTGGGCAATGAGCAGTTCTTC
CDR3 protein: CASGLVRGRLLGNEQFF

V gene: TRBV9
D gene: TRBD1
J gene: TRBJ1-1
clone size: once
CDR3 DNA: TGTGCCAGCAGCGTAGGGGGTACAGGGGTTACTGAAGCTTTCTTT
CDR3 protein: CASSVGGTGVTEAFF

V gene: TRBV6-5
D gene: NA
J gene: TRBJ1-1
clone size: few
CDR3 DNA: TGTGCCAGCAGTTACTCAGGGGGCACTGAAGCTTTCTTT
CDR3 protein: CASSYSGGTEAFF

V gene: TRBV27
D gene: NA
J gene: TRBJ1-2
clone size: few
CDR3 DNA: TGTGCCAGCAGTTCGGGACATCCTACGGATGGCTACACCTTC
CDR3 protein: CASSSGHPTDGYTF

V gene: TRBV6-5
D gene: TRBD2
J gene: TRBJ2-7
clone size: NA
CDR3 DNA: TGTGCCAGCAGTTTTACAAATAGCGGGAGTTCCTACGAGCAGTACTTC
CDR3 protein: CASSFTNSGSSYEQYF

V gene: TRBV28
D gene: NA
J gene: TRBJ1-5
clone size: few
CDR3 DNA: TGTGCCAGCAGCCCCGCACAGGGCCTCAATCAGCCCCAGCATTTT
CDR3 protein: CASSPAQGLNQPQHF

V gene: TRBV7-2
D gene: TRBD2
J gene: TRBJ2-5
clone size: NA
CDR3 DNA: TGTGCCAGCAGCTTCCAGACTAGCGGGAGGGCCCGAGAGACCCAGTACTTC
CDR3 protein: CASSFQTSGRARETQYF

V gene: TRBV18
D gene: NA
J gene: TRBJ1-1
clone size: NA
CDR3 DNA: TGTGCCAGCTCGCTTCGTAGGGAGACTGAAGCTTTCTTT
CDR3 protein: CASSLRRETEAFF

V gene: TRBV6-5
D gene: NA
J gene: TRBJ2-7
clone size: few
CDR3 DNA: TGTGCCAGCAGTTATTCGCAGGGTACGGGTGAGCAGTACTTC
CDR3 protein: CASSYSQGTGEQYF

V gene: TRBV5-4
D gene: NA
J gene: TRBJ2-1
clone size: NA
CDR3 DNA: TGTGCCAGCAGCTATAGCTCCTACAATGAGCAGTTCTTC
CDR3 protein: CASSYSSYNEQFF

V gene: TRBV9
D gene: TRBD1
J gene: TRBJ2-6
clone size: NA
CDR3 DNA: TGTGCCAGCACCCTGACAGGGGGGAACTCTGGGGCCAACGTCCTGACTTTC
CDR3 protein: CASTLTGGNSGANVLTF

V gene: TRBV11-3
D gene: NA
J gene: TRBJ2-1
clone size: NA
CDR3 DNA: TGTGCCAGCAGCTTAGCGCGCTACAATGAGCAGTTCTTC
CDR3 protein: CASSLARYNEQFF

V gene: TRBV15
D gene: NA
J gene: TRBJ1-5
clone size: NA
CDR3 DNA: TGTGCCACCAGCGGAACGACAGTAAATCAGCCCCAGCATTTT
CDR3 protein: CATSGTTVNQPQHF

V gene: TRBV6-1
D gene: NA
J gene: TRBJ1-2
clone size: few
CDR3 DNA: TGTGCCAGCAGTGAAATCCTTGCGACAGCCCACTATGGCTACACCTTC
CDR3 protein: CASSEILATAHYGYTF

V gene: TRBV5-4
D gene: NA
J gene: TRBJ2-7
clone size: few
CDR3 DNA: TGTGCCAGCAGCTTGGGGGGGCCCATGAGGGAGCAGTACTTC
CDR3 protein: CASSLGGPMREQYF

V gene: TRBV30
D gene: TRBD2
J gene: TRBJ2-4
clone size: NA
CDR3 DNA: TGTGCCTGGAGGAAAGCGGGAGGAAACATTCAGTACTTC
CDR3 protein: CAWRKAGGNIQYF

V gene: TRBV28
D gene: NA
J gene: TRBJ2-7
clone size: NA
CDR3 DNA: TGTGCCAGCAGCACCCCGACAGGCCCCTACGAGCAGTACTTC
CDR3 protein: CASSTPTGPYEQYF

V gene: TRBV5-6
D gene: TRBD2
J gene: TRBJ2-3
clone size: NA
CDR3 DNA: TGTGCCAGCAGCATAGCGGGAGCGGGAGATACGCAGTATTTT
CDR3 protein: CASSIAGAGDTQYF

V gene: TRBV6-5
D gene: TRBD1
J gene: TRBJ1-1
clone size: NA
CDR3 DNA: TGTGCCAGCAGTTACTCGGGCAGGGGGCCGAACACTGAAGCTTTCTTT
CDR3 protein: CASSYSGRGPNTEAFF

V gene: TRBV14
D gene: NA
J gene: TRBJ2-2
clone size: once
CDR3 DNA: TGTGCCAGCAGCCAATTGGCACCAGCGAACACCGGGGAGCTGTTTTTT
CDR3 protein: CASSQLAPANTGELFF

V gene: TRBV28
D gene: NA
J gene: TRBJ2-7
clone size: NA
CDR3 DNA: TGTGCCAGCCGTGGACTGGCGGAGATCTACGAGCAGTACTTC
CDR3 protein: CASRGLAEIYEQYF

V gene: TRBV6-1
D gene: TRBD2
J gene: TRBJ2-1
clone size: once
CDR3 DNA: TGTGCCGGCCGACAGCGGGGGATCAATGAGCAGTTCTTC
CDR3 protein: CAGRQRGINEQFF

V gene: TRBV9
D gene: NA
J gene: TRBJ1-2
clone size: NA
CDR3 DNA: TGTGCCAGCAGCGCCCTCAGTCACTATGGCTACACCTTC
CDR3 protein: CASSALSHYGYTF

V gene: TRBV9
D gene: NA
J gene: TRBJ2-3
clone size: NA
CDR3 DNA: TGTGCCAGCAGCTGGTCCGGCGGTAGCACAGATACGCAGTATTTT
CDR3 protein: CASSWSGGSTDTQYF

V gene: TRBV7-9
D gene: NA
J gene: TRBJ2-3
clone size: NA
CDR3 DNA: TGTGCCAGCAGCTTAATTCTTGATACGCAGTATTTT
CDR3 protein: CASSLILDTQYF

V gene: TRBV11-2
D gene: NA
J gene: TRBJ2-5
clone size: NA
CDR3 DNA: TGTGCCAGCAGCTTCCTCCAAGAGACCCAGTACTTC
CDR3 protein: CASSFLQETQYF

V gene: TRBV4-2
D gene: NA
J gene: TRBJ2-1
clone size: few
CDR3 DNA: TGTGCCAGCAGCCAACTACAGGGAGTAAATGAGCAGTTCTTC
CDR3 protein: CASSQLQGVNEQFF

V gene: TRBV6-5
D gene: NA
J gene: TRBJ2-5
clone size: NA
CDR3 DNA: TGTGCCAGCAGACACGGGGAGACCCAGTACTTC
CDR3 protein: CASRHGETQYF

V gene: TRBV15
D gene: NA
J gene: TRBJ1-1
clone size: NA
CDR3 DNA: TGTGCCACCAGCAGTTTTGTCGGGGCTGAAGCTTTCTTT
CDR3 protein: CATSSFVGAEAFF